The rows below give T cell receptor beta chains drawn from one sample of a study of chronic HIV infection and antiretroviral therapy. Using its own MiXCR run on the 5' RACE reads, TCRdb lists one record per CDR3 protein. Counted here are around 31,000 distinct CDR3 sequences, about 8.6% occurring once; the ten biggest clones make up about 2.5%. The sample was peripheral blood. The receptors here all came from an adult who had HIV and had not received antiretroviral therapy, or was an uninfected healthy control (not recorded which). Each CDR3 is given with its conserved first and last residue. D genes are given only for firm matches. The size entry is marked missing in some rows and otherwise reads once, few, many or a size class.

cdr3_nt: TGCAGTGCTTGGGACAGGGAATATAGCAATCAGCCCCAGCATTTT; cdr3_aa: CSAWDREYSNQPQHF; v_call: TRBV20-1; j_call: TRBJ1-5; d_call: TRBD1; clone_size: NA
cdr3_nt: TGCAGTGCTGGCACAGGGGTCGGAAACCATGGCTACACCTTC; cdr3_aa: CSAGTGVGNHGYTF; v_call: TRBV20-1; j_call: TRBJ1-2; d_call: TRBD1; clone_size: many
cdr3_nt: TGCAGTGCTCCTAGACACGGTGTGGGCACTGAAGCTTTCTTT; cdr3_aa: CSAPRHGVGTEAFF; v_call: TRBV20-1; j_call: TRBJ1-1; d_call: NA; clone_size: few
cdr3_nt: TGCGCCAGCAGCCAAGGTCTGTCCTACGAGCAGTACTTC; cdr3_aa: CASSQGLSYEQYF; v_call: TRBV4-3; j_call: TRBJ2-7; d_call: NA; clone_size: NA
cdr3_nt: TGCAGTGCGGGGGACAAGGCTTTTTCACCCCTCCACTTT; cdr3_aa: CSAGDKAFSPLHF; v_call: TRBV20-1; j_call: TRBJ1-6; d_call: NA; clone_size: many
cdr3_nt: TGTGCCAGCAGTTACTCGATAGGATCAACTAATGAAAAACTGTTTTTT; cdr3_aa: CASSYSIGSTNEKLFF; v_call: TRBV6-5; j_call: TRBJ1-4; d_call: NA; clone_size: many
cdr3_nt: TGCAGTGCTAGTGATTCAGGTATTAGTTATGAGCAGTTCTTC; cdr3_aa: CSASDSGISYEQFF; v_call: TRBV20-1; j_call: TRBJ2-1; d_call: NA; clone_size: NA
cdr3_nt: TGCAGCGCCGGACAGGGGAACGAGCCCCAGCATTTT; cdr3_aa: CSAGQGNEPQHF; v_call: TRBV29-1; j_call: TRBJ1-5; d_call: TRBD1; clone_size: many
cdr3_nt: TGTGCCACCTCCAGCAGAAATTGGGACAGGGGTGCTTTCTTT; cdr3_aa: CATSSRNWDRGAFF; v_call: TRBV15; j_call: TRBJ1-1; d_call: TRBD1; clone_size: NA
cdr3_nt: TGCGCCAGCAGAGGACTAGCGGAGAGCTCCTACGAGCAGTACTTC; cdr3_aa: CASRGLAESSYEQYF; v_call: TRBV5-1; j_call: TRBJ2-7; d_call: TRBD2; clone_size: many
cdr3_nt: TGCAGCGTTGAGGCAGGGAGACCTTCTGAAGCTTTCTTT; cdr3_aa: CSVEAGRPSEAFF; v_call: TRBV29-1; j_call: TRBJ1-1; d_call: NA; clone_size: many
cdr3_nt: TGTGACAGCAGCATAACCTACAATGAGCAGTTCTTC; cdr3_aa: CDSSITYNEQFF; v_call: TRBV11-2; j_call: TRBJ2-1; d_call: NA; clone_size: few
cdr3_nt: TGCGCCAGCAGCATCGGACAGAACAATGAGCAGTTCTTC; cdr3_aa: CASSIGQNNEQFF; v_call: TRBV5-1; j_call: TRBJ2-1; d_call: NA; clone_size: NA
cdr3_nt: TGTGCCAGCAGAGGGGCAGGGGGAAATCAGCCCCAGCATTTT; cdr3_aa: CASRGAGGNQPQHF; v_call: TRBV27; j_call: TRBJ1-5; d_call: TRBD1; clone_size: NA